These 27 T cell receptor beta chains were all obtained from the same sample, sequenced in a study of shared clonotypes between healthy human individuals. This table comes from immunoSEQ multiplex PCR, and its TCRdb copy is limited to in-frame clones, with some not included. The profile covers approximately 1.5 million clones, with approximately 98.5% appearing a single time and approximately 0.38% taken by the ten largest. Sequenced sample: naive CD4+ T cells sorted from blood. Subset: CD45RA+ positively selected. The receptor set was obtained from a man aged 30 to 45 in good health.

The chain combines TRBV29-1 with TRBJ2-5; the D is unclear. The CDR3 consists of 12 residues. CDR1 is SQVTM, CDR2 ANQGSEA, per germline. Trimming stripped 6 bases from V and 2 bases from J, with 10 bases between. CDR3 sequence: CSVGELQETQYF. CDR3 bases: TGCAGCGTAGGAGAATTACAAGAGACCCAGTACTTC. The variable domain in full, with the rest retrieved from reference TRBV29-1 and TRBJ2-5, is SAVISQKPSRDICQRGTSLTIQCQVDSQVTMMFWYRQQPGQSLTLIATANQGSEATYESGFVIDKFPISRPNLTFSTLTVSNMSPEDSSIYLCSVGELQETQYFGPGTRLLVL.

The V call is TRBV7-9, the J call TRBJ2-1; the D call may be TRBD1 or TRBD2 (5 bases each). V was cut by 2 bases and J by 7 bases, with 15 bases left in between. The CDR3 spans 15 residues. Germline-derived CDR1 and CDR2 are SEHNR and FQNEAQ (reference sequence). The CDR3 is CASSLKGLAGNEQFF. The CDR3 DNA follows: TGTGCCAGCAGCTTAAAAGGGCTAGCAGGGAATGAGCAGTTCTTC.

Only one count was recorded for this clone. The gene calls are TRBV10-3 and TRBJ2-5, with 7 bases lining up with TRBD1. CDR1 is ENHRY, CDR2 SYGVKD, per germline. CDR3 length: 14 residues. V trimming: 10 bases; J trimming: 2 bases; junction bases outside the gene matches: 10. CDR3 protein: CATKTGRGQETQYF. The CDR3, as DNA: TGTGCCACCAAGACAGGGCGAGGGCAAGAGACCCAGTACTTC.

The chain links TRBV5-1 to TRBJ2-2; D not certain. Germline V CDR1 and CDR2: SGHRS, YFSETQ. The CDR3 extends over 14 amino acids. V was cut by 0 bases and J by 3 bases, with 6 bases left in between. This CDR3 is CASSLDDYTGELFF. CDR3 coding DNA: TGCGCCAGCAGCTTGGACGATTACACCGGGGAGCTGTTTTTT.

This rearrangement joins TRBV9 to TRBJ1-1; 9 bases line up with TRBD1. The V and J ends lost 0 bases and 4 bases, in that order; junction bases with no gene match: 13. CDR1 SGDLS and CDR2 YYNGEE come from the germline V gene. CDR3 length equals 18 residues. The CDR3 here is CASSVGADRGLSSTEAFF. For the CDR3, the DNA is TGTGCCAGCAGCGTAGGGGCGGACAGGGGACTTTCTTCCACTGAAGCTTTCTTT.

This clone was detected once. Other nucleotide sequences from this sample produce the same CDR3. CDR3 in amino acids: CASSYGLADYNEQFF. Here the CDR3 DNA reads TGCGCCAGCAGCTACGGACTAGCGGATTACAATGAGCAGTTCTTC. This chain uses TRBV5-1 with TRBJ2-1; 10 positions match TRBD2. With V trimmed by 3 bases and J by 4 bases, 4 bases remained unmatched. CDR1 and CDR2 from the germline V gene are SGHRS and YFSETQ. The CDR3 has 15 amino acids.

In DNA, the CDR3 is TGCGCCAGCAGCTTGGCTTACGGGAGGATTTACAATGAGCAGTTCTTC. Protein sequence: CASSLAYGRIYNEQFF. The chain joins TRBV5-1 to TRBJ2-1; 7 bases map to TRBD2. The CDR3 extends over 16 amino acids. Trimming cost V 0 bases and J 4 bases; bases outside gene matches: 7. The germline gives CDR1 SGHRS, CDR2 YFSETQ.

This clone was seen just once. The rearrangement links TRBV29-1 to TRBJ1-4, with D unclear. Trimming left V 6 bases short and J 3 bases short, with 2 bases between. The CDR3 runs 10 residues. Germline CDR1 SQVTM, CDR2 ANQGSEA. CDR3 coding DNA: TGCAGCGTCGCTAATGAAAAACTGTTTTTT. It yields the protein CSVANEKLFF.

The chain uses TRBV5-1 and TRBJ2-3; no firm D call. Looked up from germline, CDR1 is SGHRS and CDR2 is YFSETQ. This CDR3 comprises 14 residues. Trimming removed 1 base at V and 5 bases at J, with 11 bases between. The CDR3 loop reads CASSLSGLEDTQYF. The CDR3 bases are TGCGCCAGCAGCTTGTCCGGGTTGGAAGATACGCAGTATTTT.

V usage is TRBV6-1 and J usage is TRBJ1-5; the match to TRBD1 covers 8 bases. Germline V CDR1 and CDR2: MNHNS, SASEGT. CDR3 length: 15 amino acids. The ends lost 10 bases at V and 4 bases at J; junction bases unmatched: 12. The CDR3 spells CATEFDRGWNQPQHF. CDR3 bases: TGTGCCACCGAATTCGACAGGGGCTGGAATCAGCCCCAGCATTTT.

The chain combines TRBV11-2 with TRBJ2-3; 14 bases map to TRBD2. After removal of 3 bases from V and 3 bases from J, the junction contained 11 bases not matched to a gene. The CDR3 length is 19 residues. Germline CDR1 SGHAT, CDR2 FQNNGV. The CDR3 spells CASSFRLAGGPGKTDTQYF. Written as DNA, the CDR3 is TGTGCCAGCAGCTTCCGACTAGCGGGAGGGCCAGGAAAGACAGATACGCAGTATTTT.

The chain is built from TRBV18 and TRBJ2-3, with 8 bases fitting TRBD2. Looked up from germline, CDR1 is KGHSH and CDR2 is LQKENI. The CDR3 sequence is 17 residues long. The J segment lost 2 bases and the V segment lost 0 bases, leaving 7 bases of the junction unmatched. In DNA form, the CDR3 reads TGTGCCAGCTCACCACCGAGGCTAGCGGGTGCCACAGATACGCAGTATTTT. This sequence encodes CASSPPRLAGATDTQYF.

V and J are TRBV7-2 and TRBJ2-2; 7 positions match TRBD1. The V gene's germline CDR1 is SGHTA and CDR2 FQGNSA. The CDR3 is 17 amino acids. With 5 bases clipped from V and 0 bases from J, the junction kept 9 bases outside the gene matches. Here the CDR3 DNA reads TGTGCCAGCAGCCCTAGTCTAGGGACAGCGAACACCGGGGAGCTGTTTTTT. It yields the protein CASSPSLGTANTGELFF.

V usage is TRBV5-4 and J usage is TRBJ2-2; D is uncertain. CDR3 length: 14 residues. Trimming removed 4 bases from V and 4 bases from J, with 11 bases in between. From germline, CDR1 is SGHNT and CDR2 YYREEE (reference sequence). CDR3 sequence (DNA): TGTGCCAGCAGCCTCGACCAACGCACCGGGGAGCTGTTTTTT. Translation: CASSLDQRTGELFF.

The count of this clone is one. This chain uses TRBV7-2 with TRBJ2-7, with D maybe TRBD1 (6 bases). Trimming removed 2 bases from V and 3 bases from J, with 11 bases in between. The CDR3 is 14 residues long. Germline V gene sequence: CDR1 SGHTA, CDR2 FQGNSA. The CDR3 sequence is CASSLFGQYYEQYF. The CDR3, as DNA: TGTGCCAGCAGCTTATTCGGACAGTACTACGAGCAGTACTTC.

V and J are TRBV5-1 and TRBJ2-1; perhaps TRBD1 as D (5 bases). Deletions cut 6 bases from V and 2 bases from J, with 15 bases between. This CDR3 has 15 residues. Germline assignment: CDR1 SGHRS and CDR2 YFSETQ. CDR3 DNA sequence: TGCGCCAGCATGAGCTCAGGGTTCACCTACAATGAGCAGTTCTTC. Translated: CASMSSGFTYNEQFF.

The chain's CDR3 is CASSLTATYEQYF. CDR3 bases: TGTGCCAGCAGCTTGACTGCTACCTACGAGCAGTACTTC. V is TRBV7-2 and J is TRBJ2-7; D unclear. The V end lost 3 bases, the J end lost 2 bases, and 8 bases lay between the germline ends. This CDR3 has 13 amino acids. The germline V gene encodes CDR1 SGHTA and CDR2 FQGNSA.

The CDR3 region has the DNA TGCGCCAGCAGCGCGGCCGGGTTTTACAATGAGCAGTTCTTC. It encodes CASSAAGFYNEQFF. The chain links TRBV10-1 to TRBJ2-1, with no clear D. V was shortened by 6 bases and J by 4 bases, with 13 bases between the two germline ends. The CDR3 loop spans 14 amino acids. Germline V gene data show CDR1 as WNHNN and CDR2 as SYGVQD (reference sequence).

The V gene is TRBV18, the J gene TRBJ2-2; D gene uncertain. The CDR3 has 15 amino acids. V lost 6 bases to trimming and J lost 4 bases, with 15 bases between them. Germline lookup yields CDR1 KGHSH and CDR2 LQKENI. The CDR3 sequence: CASSGQPRGTGELFF. CDR3 bases: TGTGCCAGCTCTGGGCAACCACGAGGCACCGGGGAGCTGTTTTTT. Filled out from reference TRBV18 and TRBJ2-2, the complete variable domain reads NAGVMQNPRHLVRRRGQEARLRCSPMKGHSHVYWYRQLPEEGLKFMVYLQKENIIDESGMPKERFSAEFPKEGPSILRIQQVVRGDSAAYFCASSGQPRGTGELFFGEGSRLTVL.

To note about this clone: Additional DNA sequences in this sample encode the identical CDR3. This chain connects TRBV5-1 to TRBJ2-3; D unclear. Trimming cost V 2 bases and J 6 bases, with 10 bases left between them. CDR3 size: 13 residues. CDR1 is SGHRS, CDR2 YFSETQ, per germline. The CDR3 sequence is CASSLGLTDTQYF. Written as DNA, the CDR3 is TGCGCCAGCAGCTTAGGCCTCACGGATACGCAGTATTTT.

This chain links TRBV2 with TRBJ1-3; perhaps TRBD1 as D (5 bases). There are 13 residues in the CDR3. Germline CDR1 reads SNHLY; CDR2 reads FYNNEI. V was shortened by 7 bases and J by 3 bases, with 10 bases between the two germline ends. The CDR3 coding sequence is TGTGCCAGCATCGGGGCAGGTGGAAACACCATATATTTT. It is translated as CASIGAGGNTIYF.

The J gene is TRBJ2-5, the V gene TRBV7-8, with TRBD2 matching 13 bases. Trimming removed 10 bases from V and 4 bases from J; junction bases left unmatched: 12. This CDR3 has 16 residues. The germline V gene has CDR1 SGHVS and CDR2 FQNEAQ. In DNA, the CDR3 is TGTGCCATCAAGACTAGCGGGAGGATTCCGGGAGAGACCCAGTACTTC. Protein sequence: CAIKTSGRIPGETQYF. The full variable domain, with the rest looked up from reference TRBV7-8 and TRBJ2-5, is GAGVSQSPRYKVAKRGQDVALRCDPISGHVSLFWYQQALGQGPEFLTYFQNEAQLDKSGLPSDRFFAERPEGSVSTLKIQRTQQEDSAVYLCAIKTSGRIPGETQYFGPGTRLLVL.

The chain recombines TRBV7-9 with TRBJ1-1; D is perhaps TRBD1 (5 bases). V shed 3 bases and J shed 3 bases, with 11 bases lying between them. This CDR3 spans 14 amino acids. CDR1 is SEHNR and CDR2 is FQNEAQ in the germline V gene (reference sequence). The CDR3 bases are TGTGCCAGCAGCTTCCGCAGGGAGGACACTGAAGCTTTCTTT. Its protein is CASSFRREDTEAFF.

The J gene is TRBJ1-2, the V gene TRBV2, with TRBD1 matching over 9 bases. Per germline, CDR1 SNHLY and CDR2 FYNNEI. The length of the CDR3 is 13 residues. Trimming at V came to 5 bases and at J to 9 bases, leaving 7 bases not matched to a gene. This CDR3 reads CASSSGTGSSYTF. The CDR3 region has the DNA TGTGCCAGCAGTTCCGGGACAGGGAGTAGCTACACCTTC.

This chain's CDR3 is CASSPSYGIPYF. In DNA form, the CDR3 reads TGTGCCAGCAGCCCAAGCTACGGCATCCCGTACTTC. The chain has TRBV7-9 and TRBJ2-7; D is ambiguous. The germline CDR1 and CDR2 sequences are SEHNR and FQNEAQ (reference sequence). The CDR3 sequence is 12 residues long. Trimming stripped 5 bases from V and 12 bases from J, with 17 bases between.

This clone was picked up one time. This sequence joins TRBV7-2 and TRBJ2-1, with TRBD2 as a possible D gene (6 bases). In germline, CDR1 is SGHTA, CDR2 FQGNSA. This CDR3 region has 15 residues. Trimming pared 1 base from V and 10 bases from J, leaving 17 bases between. The CDR3 region has the DNA TGTGCCAGCAGCTTAGGCATACTTTGGGCGGGAGAGCAGTTCTTC. Its translation is CASSLGILWAGEQFF.

The chain carries TRBV19 and TRBJ2-7; 8 nucleotides match TRBD1. The length of the CDR3 is 13 residues. Germline V lookup: CDR1 LNHDA, CDR2 SQIVND (reference sequence). V lost 6 bases, J lost 5 bases, and 6 bases stayed unmatched. The CDR3 sequence: CASRKDRENEQYF. Here the CDR3 DNA reads TGTGCCAGTAGAAAGGACAGGGAGAACGAGCAGTACTTC.